This is a list of T cell receptor beta chains from one sample in a study of CD8 T cells in ankylosing spondylitis. Via MiXCR, TCRdb re-called the 5' RACE reads, giving one row per CDR3 protein. The profile shows approximately 550,000 distinct CDR3 sequences, roughly 13% of them singletons. The specimen was blood, either unsorted or a sorted T cell fraction (not recorded which). The origin of the receptors is a male donor with ankylosing spondylitis. Each CDR3 is given with its conserved first and last residue. Each record gives: CDR3 DNA, CDR3 protein, D gene, V gene, clone size, J gene. A D gene is named only where the DNA matches it firmly. Part of the rows lack a size; the others show once, few, many or a class for expanded clones.

TGTGCCTGGAGTGTACTTCTCCCGTCAAACCGGGACCAAGGCATTCAGTACTTC	CAWSVLLPSNRDQGIQYF	NA	TRBV30	NA	TRBJ2-4
TGTGCCATCACCTTGGACAGGGCGAAAACAGATACGCAGTATTTT	CAITLDRAKTDTQYF	TRBD1	TRBV10-3	NA	TRBJ2-3
TGCGCCAGCAGCAACACTCTAGCGGAGGGGTACAATGAGCAGTTCTTC	CASSNTLAEGYNEQFF	TRBD2	TRBV5-1	many	TRBJ2-1
TGTGCCAGCAGCCTGGGACTAGCGGGAGGGCCAAGCGATGAGCAGTTCTTC	CASSLGLAGGPSDEQFF	TRBD2	TRBV5-6	NA	TRBJ2-1
TGTGCCAGCAGCTTAGCGCCCCCTCCCCTAGCGGGACATACGCAGTATTTT	CASSLAPPPLAGHTQYF	TRBD2	TRBV7-2	NA	TRBJ2-3
TGCGCCAGCAGTGAGTCAGGTGCCTATGGCTACACCTTC	CASSESGAYGYTF	NA	TRBV10-1	few	TRBJ1-2
TGCAGCGTCACCTTGGTGGGCAATGAGCAGTTCTTC	CSVTLVGNEQFF	NA	TRBV29-1	many	TRBJ2-1
TGTGCCAGCAGTTTATCGGCCCTAGCGGGGAATGAGCAGTTCTTC	CASSLSALAGNEQFF	TRBD2	TRBV27	many	TRBJ2-1
TGTGCCAGCAGCTTAGGGGGGCCCTTTGAAAAACTGTTTTTT	CASSLGGPFEKLFF	NA	TRBV7-9	NA	TRBJ1-4
TGCGCCAGCAGCTCCGCTTTAGGGGACACAGATACGCAGTATTTT	CASSSALGDTDTQYF	NA	TRBV5-1	many	TRBJ2-3
TGTGCCAGCAGCCAACCTTCTAGTCACACCGGGGAGCTGTTTTTT	CASSQPSSHTGELFF	NA	TRBV7-9	many	TRBJ2-2
TGTGCCAGTAGGGGCAGAGAGACTGAAGCTTTCTTT	CASRGRETEAFF	NA	TRBV19	NA	TRBJ1-1
TGTGCCAGCAGCCGGGGTAGCGGGATCCCTGAGCAGTTCTTC	CASSRGSGIPEQFF	TRBD2	TRBV14	NA	TRBJ2-1
TGTGCCAGCAGCTTAAGCTTGGAGACCCAGTACTTC	CASSLSLETQYF	NA	TRBV7-2	few	TRBJ2-5
TGCAGTGCGGGCGAGGCCGATACGCAGTATTTT	CSAGEADTQYF	NA	TRBV20-1	few	TRBJ2-3
TGTGCCAGCAGCCCCCTAGCGGGGGTACAGTTCTTC	CASSPLAGVQFF	TRBD2	TRBV3-1	NA	TRBJ2-1
TGTGCCACCAGTGAGCCTGGGGACAACAATGAGCAGTTCTTC	CATSEPGDNNEQFF	NA	TRBV24-1	NA	TRBJ2-1
TGCGCCAGCACTGACTCCTATAATTCACCCCTCCACTTT	CASTDSYNSPLHF	NA	TRBV5-1	many	TRBJ1-6
TGTGCCAGCAGCCTTTCAGGGGCAACTAATGAAAAACTGTTTTTT	CASSLSGATNEKLFF	NA	TRBV3-1	NA	TRBJ1-4
TGCGCCAGCAGCTTAGCGGACGGAACCTACAATGAGCAGTTCTTC	CASSLADGTYNEQFF	NA	TRBV5-1	few	TRBJ2-1
TGTGCCAGCAGCTCCCCAGGACTACCATTTACCTACGAGCAGTACTTC	CASSSPGLPFTYEQYF	NA	TRBV7-9	NA	TRBJ2-7
TGTGCCAGCAGCTTGCTGACCGCAGATACGCAGTATTTT	CASSLLTADTQYF	NA	TRBV11-3	NA	TRBJ2-3
TGCGCCAGCAGCTTGGAAGGCGGGCCCCCTCAAAAGCAGTACTTC	CASSLEGGPPQKQYF	NA	TRBV5-1	few	TRBJ2-7
TGTGCCAGCAGTATTCGACAGGGGGCGGATACTGAAGCTTTCTTT	CASSIRQGADTEAFF	TRBD1	TRBV28	few	TRBJ1-1
TGTGCCAGCAGTCTACAGGTAGAAGGCTACACCTTC	CASSLQVEGYTF	NA	TRBV12-3/TRBV12-4	NA	TRBJ1-2
TGTGCCAGCAGTCCCAACGGGGGCGGGAACACCGGGGAGCTGTTTTTT	CASSPNGGGNTGELFF	NA	TRBV12-3/TRBV12-4	few	TRBJ2-2
TGTGCCACCAGTCTTCAGGGGGGTCAGCCCCAGCATTTT	CATSLQGGQPQHF	TRBD1	TRBV24-1	NA	TRBJ1-5
TGTGCCAGCACCTCGGATCCCCTAAGGGGGCAGTTCTTC	CASTSDPLRGQFF	NA	TRBV27	many	TRBJ2-1
TGTGCCAGCAGCCGTGGACAGACAGATACGCAGTATTTT	CASSRGQTDTQYF	NA	TRBV11-3	NA	TRBJ2-3
TGTGCCAGCAGCTCGGCGGCGGGAGTAGAGACCCAGTACTTC	CASSSAAGVETQYF	TRBD2	TRBV7-8	NA	TRBJ2-5
TGTGCCAGTAGTATACTAGCGGGAGATCAAGAGACCCAGTACTTC	CASSILAGDQETQYF	TRBD2	TRBV19	once	TRBJ2-5
TGCAGTGCTAAGGGGACTAGCGGGAGGAGCGTCCAAGAGACCCAGTACTTC	CSAKGTSGRSVQETQYF	TRBD2	TRBV20-1	few	TRBJ2-5
TGTGCCAGCACCCAAGTAGGTCAAGCCACCGGGGAGCTGTTTTTT	CASTQVGQATGELFF	NA	TRBV12-3/TRBV12-4	many	TRBJ2-2
TGCGCCAGCAGTGAATCCTCGGGGAACATTCAGTACTTC	CASSESSGNIQYF	NA	TRBV10-2	NA	TRBJ2-4
TGCAGTGCTAGAGGCCTAGCGGGAGCCTCAGATACGCAGTATTTT	CSARGLAGASDTQYF	TRBD2	TRBV20-1	few	TRBJ2-3
TGTGCCAGCAGCTTCCCCAAACTTATGCAAGAGACCCAGTACTTC	CASSFPKLMQETQYF	NA	TRBV5-6	few	TRBJ2-5
TGCAGTCCCCGTGACGGGCAAGAGACCCAGTACTTC	CSPRDGQETQYF	NA	TRBV20-1	NA	TRBJ2-5
TGTGCCAGCAGCCAAAAGGGACAGGGTCTTTCACCCCTCCACTTT	CASSQKGQGLSPLHF	TRBD1	TRBV3-1	few	TRBJ1-6
TGCGCCAGCAGCACGGGGACTCTCACCTCCTACGAGCAGTACTTC	CASSTGTLTSYEQYF	NA	TRBV5-1	NA	TRBJ2-7
TGTGCCACCAGCCCGCAGGGACGAGTTGGCACAGATACGCAGTATTTT	CATSPQGRVGTDTQYF	NA	TRBV14	few	TRBJ2-3
TGTGCCAGCAGACCTGGGACGGGGAACACTGAAGCTTTCTTT	CASRPGTGNTEAFF	NA	TRBV11-2	NA	TRBJ1-1
TGCAGTGCTAGAGGGGTGGCACTGTACAATGAGCAGTTCTTC	CSARGVALYNEQFF	NA	TRBV20-1	NA	TRBJ2-1
TGCAGTGCTACATTGGGCTCCTCAGGGTACGAGCAGTACTTC	CSATLGSSGYEQYF	NA	TRBV20-1	many	TRBJ2-7